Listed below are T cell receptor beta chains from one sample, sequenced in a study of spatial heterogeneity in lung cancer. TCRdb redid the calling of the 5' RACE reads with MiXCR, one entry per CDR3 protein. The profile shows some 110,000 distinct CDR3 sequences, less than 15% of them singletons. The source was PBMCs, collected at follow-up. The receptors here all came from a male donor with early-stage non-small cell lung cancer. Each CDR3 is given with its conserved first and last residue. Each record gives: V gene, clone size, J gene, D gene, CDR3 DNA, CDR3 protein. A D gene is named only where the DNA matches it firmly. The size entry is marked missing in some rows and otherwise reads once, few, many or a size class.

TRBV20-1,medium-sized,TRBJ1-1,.,TGCAGTGCCCCCGAGGACTTGAACACTGAAGCTTTCTTT,CSAPEDLNTEAFF
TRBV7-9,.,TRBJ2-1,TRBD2,TGTGCCAGCAGCTTAGGGCTAGCGGGGGGACTGGACAATGAGCAGTTCTTC,CASSLGLAGGLDNEQFF
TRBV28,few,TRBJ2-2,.,TGTGCCAGCAGGGAGGGCGGCAGCTCCGGGGAGCTGTTTTTT,CASREGGSSGELFF
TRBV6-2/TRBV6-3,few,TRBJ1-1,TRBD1,TGTGCCAGCAGTCCGCACGACAGGGGGCGGACTGAAGCTTTCTTT,CASSPHDRGRTEAFF
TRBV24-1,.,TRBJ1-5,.,TGTGCCACCAGTACGGCCGGTAATCAGCCCCAGCATTTT,CATSTAGNQPQHF
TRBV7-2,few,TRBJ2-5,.,TGTGCCAGCAGCTCGTATGGGATTCAAGAGACCCAGTACTTC,CASSSYGIQETQYF
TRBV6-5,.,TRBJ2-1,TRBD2,TGTGCCAGCGAAGGGACTAGCGGGGGAGCAGCGTTCTTC,CASEGTSGGAAFF
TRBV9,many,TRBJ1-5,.,TGTGCCAGCAGTGACGGTCATAGCAATCAGCCCCAGCATTTT,CASSDGHSNQPQHF
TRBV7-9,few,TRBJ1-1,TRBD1,TGTGCCAGCAGCAAACAGGGGGCTGGGACTGAAGCTTTCTTT,CASSKQGAGTEAFF
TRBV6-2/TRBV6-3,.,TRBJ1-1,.,TGTGCCAGCAGTTCAACACCTAACAGGGCTGGTGGAGCTTTCTTT,CASSSTPNRAGGAFF
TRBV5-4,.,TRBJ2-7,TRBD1,TGTGCCAGCAGCTTGGACAGGGGGTTCCCCTACGAGCAGTACTTC,CASSLDRGFPYEQYF
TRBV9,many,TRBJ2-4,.,TGTGCCAGCAGCGTAGGGAGCATCACGATCAATAACATTCAGTACTTC,CASSVGSITINNIQYF
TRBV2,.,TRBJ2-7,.,TGTGCCAGCAGGGGCCAGGGCTCCTACGAGCAGTACTTC,CASRGQGSYEQYF
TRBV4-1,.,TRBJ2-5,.,TGCGCCAGCAGCCAAGATGTAGAGACCCAGTACTTC,CASSQDVETQYF
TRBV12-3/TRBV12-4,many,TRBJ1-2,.,TGTGCCAGCAGTTTGCTGATCGGCTATGGCTACACCTTC,CASSLLIGYGYTF
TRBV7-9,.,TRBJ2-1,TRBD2,TGTGCCAGCAGCCTAGGTGGGACTACCGACGTTGAGCAGTTCTTC,CASSLGGTTDVEQFF